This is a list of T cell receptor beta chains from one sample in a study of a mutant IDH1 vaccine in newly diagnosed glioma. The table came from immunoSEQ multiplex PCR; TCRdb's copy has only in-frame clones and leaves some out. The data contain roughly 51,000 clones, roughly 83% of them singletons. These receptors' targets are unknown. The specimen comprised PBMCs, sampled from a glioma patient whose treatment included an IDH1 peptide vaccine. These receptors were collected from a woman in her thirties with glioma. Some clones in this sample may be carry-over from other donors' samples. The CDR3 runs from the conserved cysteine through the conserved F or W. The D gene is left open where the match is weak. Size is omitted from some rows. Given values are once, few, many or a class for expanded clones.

DNA: TGTGCCAGCAGCCCTCTCGAAGCACTAGCGGAAAAGACCGGGGAGCTGTTTTTT
CDR3: CASSPLEALAEKTGELFF
D: TRBD2
length: 18
J: TRBJ2-2
size: NA
V: TRBV4-2

DNA: TGTGCCAGCAGCCTAGAGGGGGGCCAGCCCCAGCATTTT
CDR3: CASSLEGGQPQHF
D: NA
length: 13
J: TRBJ1-5
size: NA
V: TRBV7-9

DNA: TGTGCTAGCAGCCCACTTGTCCCGGGACAAGCTGGGGAGCTGTTTTTT
CDR3: CASSPLVPGQAGELFF
D: NA
length: 16
J: TRBJ2-2
size: NA
V: TRBV7-7

DNA: TGCGCCAGCAGCCAAGAAGCCCGAGATACGCAGTATTTT
CDR3: CASSQEARDTQYF
D: NA
length: 13
J: TRBJ2-3
size: once
V: TRBV4-1

DNA: TGTGCCAGCTTAGGTTTAGAGGAGACCCAGTACTTC
CDR3: CASLGLEETQYF
D: NA
length: 12
J: TRBJ2-5
size: NA
V: TRBV6-5

DNA: TGCAGCGTTCGGAGGGGGGGACAGGGAGCTGAAGCTTTCTTT
CDR3: CSVRRGGQGAEAFF
D: TRBD1
length: 14
J: TRBJ1-1
size: NA
V: TRBV29-1

DNA: TGCGCCAGCAGCCAGATAGCGGGGGGTACAGATACGCAGTATTTT
CDR3: CASSQIAGGTDTQYF
D: TRBD2
length: 15
J: TRBJ2-3
size: NA
V: TRBV4-1

DNA: TGTGCCAGCAGCGCCGGACAGAGCAATCAGCCCCAGCATTTT
CDR3: CASSAGQSNQPQHF
D: NA
length: 14
J: TRBJ1-5
size: NA
V: TRBV9

DNA: TGTGCCAGCAGCTTAGCCGGGACTAGCTCTGGTCTTCGAAACGAGCAGTACTTC
CDR3: CASSLAGTSSGLRNEQYF
D: TRBD2
length: 18
J: TRBJ2-7
size: once
V: TRBV7-9

DNA: TGTGCCAGCAGCCAAACCGGGGAGCTGTTTTTT
CDR3: CASSQTGELFF
D: NA
length: 11
J: TRBJ2-2
size: NA
V: TRBV4-2

DNA: TGTGCCTGGAGTGACCCCCCAGGGGTCGTCTACACCTTC
CDR3: CAWSDPPGVVYTF
D: NA
length: 13
J: TRBJ1-2
size: NA
V: TRBV30

DNA: TGTGCCTGGAGTGTACGGCGGACTAGCGGGAGGGCCGATTCGGATACGCAGTATTTT
CDR3: CAWSVRRTSGRADSDTQYF
D: TRBD2
length: 19
J: TRBJ2-3
size: NA
V: TRBV30

DNA: TGTGCCAGCGGATCAGGGAATCAGCCCCAGCATTTT
CDR3: CASGSGNQPQHF
D: NA
length: 12
J: TRBJ1-5
size: NA
V: TRBV25-1

DNA: TGTGCCTGGAGTGAGACTAGCGGGAGCAAGCGGTTCTTC
CDR3: CAWSETSGSKRFF
D: TRBD2
length: 13
J: TRBJ2-1
size: NA
V: TRBV30

DNA: TGTGCCAGCAGCGCCCAAAGGACTGAAGCTTTCTTT
CDR3: CASSAQRTEAFF
D: NA
length: 12
J: TRBJ1-1
size: NA
V: TRBV5-6

DNA: TGCGCCAGCAGCCAAGATAGTGTTAGATACAATGAGCAGTTCTTC
CDR3: CASSQDSVRYNEQFF
D: NA
length: 15
J: TRBJ2-1
size: NA
V: TRBV4-3

DNA: TGTGCCAGCAGCTTAGAGGGGGCTAGCCAAGAGACCCAGTACTTC
CDR3: CASSLEGASQETQYF
D: TRBD1
length: 15
J: TRBJ2-5
size: NA
V: TRBV9

DNA: TGTGCCAGCAGCTTGTCGGCAGGGGCCAACTATGGCTACACCTTC
CDR3: CASSLSAGANYGYTF
D: NA
length: 15
J: TRBJ1-2
size: NA
V: TRBV5-6

DNA: TGTGCCTGGAGTGAGGGGACAGGCAATCAGCCCCAGCATTTT
CDR3: CAWSEGTGNQPQHF
D: TRBD1
length: 14
J: TRBJ1-5
size: NA
V: TRBV30

DNA: TGTGCCAGCTCACCGGGATGGAGCGGGAGGACAGATACGCAGTATTTT
CDR3: CASSPGWSGRTDTQYF
D: TRBD2
length: 16
J: TRBJ2-3
size: NA
V: TRBV18

DNA: TGTGCTAGCAGCTTAGAATTACCCATCGGGAACACCGGGGAGCTGTTTTTT
CDR3: CASSLELPIGNTGELFF
D: NA
length: 17
J: TRBJ2-2
size: NA
V: TRBV7-7

DNA: TGTGCCAGCAGCTCAACCGGGACAGGGGGGTACGAGCAGTACTTC
CDR3: CASSSTGTGGYEQYF
D: TRBD1
length: 15
J: TRBJ2-7
size: NA
V: TRBV7-6

DNA: TGTGCCAGCAGCTTATCTGGTGGCTACACCTTC
CDR3: CASSLSGGYTF
D: NA
length: 11
J: TRBJ1-2
size: few
V: TRBV7-9

DNA: TGCGCCAGCAGCTTGGGGGGTCAGCCCCCTCAGTACTTC
CDR3: CASSLGGQPPQYF
D: NA
length: 13
J: TRBJ2-7
size: NA
V: TRBV5-1

DNA: TGTGCCAGCAGCTTGATGCGGGAGCCCCGGGATGAGCAGTTCTTC
CDR3: CASSLMREPRDEQFF
D: TRBD2
length: 15
J: TRBJ2-1
size: NA
V: TRBV5-6

DNA: TGCAGTGCTACAGGGACCGGGGAGCTGTTTTTT
CDR3: CSATGTGELFF
D: NA
length: 11
J: TRBJ2-2
size: few
V: TRBV20-1

DNA: TGTGCCAGCAGCTCAGACCCGGGAATCTCTGGAAACACCATATATTTT
CDR3: CASSSDPGISGNTIYF
D: NA
length: 16
J: TRBJ1-3
size: once
V: TRBV7-6

DNA: TGTGCCAGCAGCGAACAGGGGACGGTGGCTTTCTTT
CDR3: CASSEQGTVAFF
D: TRBD1
length: 12
J: TRBJ1-1
size: NA
V: TRBV6-6

DNA: TGTGCCAGCAGGGAGGGACCTGTTGACTATGGCTACACCTTC
CDR3: CASREGPVDYGYTF
D: NA
length: 14
J: TRBJ1-2
size: once
V: TRBV6-1

DNA: TGTGCCAGCAGTGAGGGTTCCCCCGTTAACCATCAGCCCCAGCATTTT
CDR3: CASSEGSPVNHQPQHF
D: NA
length: 16
J: TRBJ1-5
size: NA
V: TRBV2

DNA: TGTGCCACCAGCAGAGTGGCAGGGCGTGTCACTGAAGCTTTCTTT
CDR3: CATSRVAGRVTEAFF
D: NA
length: 15
J: TRBJ1-1
size: NA
V: TRBV15

DNA: TGTGCCAGCAGTTACAACCCTCTGAACACTGAAGCTTTCTTT
CDR3: CASSYNPLNTEAFF
D: NA
length: 14
J: TRBJ1-1
size: NA
V: TRBV6-5

DNA: TGTGCCAGCAGTGAAGACAGCCTGCCCAACTACGAGCAGTACTTC
CDR3: CASSEDSLPNYEQYF
D: NA
length: 15
J: TRBJ2-7
size: NA
V: TRBV25-1

DNA: TGTGCCAGCAGTGGGAGCGGGAACCCGCCCCCTAGCACAGATACGCAGTATTTT
CDR3: CASSGSGNPPPSTDTQYF
D: TRBD2
length: 18
J: TRBJ2-3
size: NA
V: TRBV6-1

DNA: TGTGCCAGCAGCAAAAGACAGGGCGGGGGAAACACCATATATTTT
CDR3: CASSKRQGGGNTIYF
D: TRBD1
length: 15
J: TRBJ1-3
size: NA
V: TRBV6-1

DNA: TGTGCCAGCAGCCCCGGACAGGGGGAAAACACCATATATTTT
CDR3: CASSPGQGENTIYF
D: TRBD1
length: 14
J: TRBJ1-3
size: NA
V: TRBV7-9

DNA: TGCGCCAGCAGCCACCCACAGGGGCCAGGCACAGATACGCAGTATTTT
CDR3: CASSHPQGPGTDTQYF
D: TRBD1
length: 16
J: TRBJ2-3
size: NA
V: TRBV4-1

DNA: TGTGCCAGCAAATATTTGGCAGGGGCGAACTATGGCTACACCTTC
CDR3: CASKYLAGANYGYTF
D: NA
length: 15
J: TRBJ1-2
size: NA
V: TRBV2

DNA: TGTGCCAGCAGTGTAGACGGACTCTATGGCTACACCTTC
CDR3: CASSVDGLYGYTF
D: NA
length: 13
J: TRBJ1-2
size: NA
V: TRBV27

DNA: TGTGCCAGCAGCTTGGACAGGGGCCTTACAGATACGCAGTATTTT
CDR3: CASSLDRGLTDTQYF
D: TRBD1
length: 15
J: TRBJ2-3
size: NA
V: TRBV11-2

DNA: TGTGCCAGCAGCCCCCAGGGTGATCAGCCCCAGCATTTT
CDR3: CASSPQGDQPQHF
D: NA
length: 13
J: TRBJ1-5
size: NA
V: TRBV7-9

DNA: TGCGCCAGCAGCATACAGGGGTATCGAGCTGAAGCTTTCTTT
CDR3: CASSIQGYRAEAFF
D: TRBD1
length: 14
J: TRBJ1-1
size: NA
V: TRBV5-1

DNA: TGTGCCAGCAGTCCACGTAGGCTGCGGGGCACTACCTACGAGCAGTACTTC
CDR3: CASSPRRLRGTTYEQYF
D: NA
length: 17
J: TRBJ2-7
size: once
V: TRBV27

DNA: TGTGCCAGCATAGAACCCGCGTACAATGAGCAGTTCTTC
CDR3: CASIEPAYNEQFF
D: NA
length: 13
J: TRBJ2-1
size: NA
V: TRBV2

DNA: TGTGCCACCCCGCCATTAGGCCGATCTGGGGCCAACGTCCTGACTTTC
CDR3: CATPPLGRSGANVLTF
D: NA
length: 16
J: TRBJ2-6
size: NA
V: TRBV7-8

DNA: TGTGCCAGCAGTGCCGGACAGGGAATCAACACTGAAGCTTTCTTT
CDR3: CASSAGQGINTEAFF
D: TRBD1
length: 15
J: TRBJ1-1
size: NA
V: TRBV27

DNA: TGTGCCTGGAGTGTCGGCACGTACAATGAGCAGTTCTTC
CDR3: CAWSVGTYNEQFF
D: NA
length: 13
J: TRBJ2-1
size: NA
V: TRBV30

DNA: TGTGCCTGGAGTCCAGGGGGGGGGCTGGAGCAGTACTTC
CDR3: CAWSPGGGLEQYF
D: NA
length: 13
J: TRBJ2-7
size: NA
V: TRBV30

DNA: TGCGCCAGCAGCTTGACGGGGGCCGATTTCTATGGCTACACCTTC
CDR3: CASSLTGADFYGYTF
D: NA
length: 15
J: TRBJ1-2
size: NA
V: TRBV5-1

DNA: TGTGCCAGCAGTCCCGAAGTGGGTAACTATGGCTACACCTTC
CDR3: CASSPEVGNYGYTF
D: NA
length: 14
J: TRBJ1-2
size: NA
V: TRBV27

DNA: TGCGCCAGCAGCCAAACGGACAGGGGAACAGATACGCAGTATTTT
CDR3: CASSQTDRGTDTQYF
D: TRBD1
length: 15
J: TRBJ2-3
size: NA
V: TRBV4-1

DNA: TGTGCCAGCAATTTACTAGCGGGAGAAGAGACCCAGTACTTC
CDR3: CASNLLAGEETQYF
D: TRBD2
length: 14
J: TRBJ2-5
size: NA
V: TRBV2